The 18 T cell receptor beta chains below all came from one sample that was sequenced in a study of blood T cell repertoires in COVID-19. Profiling relied on immunoSEQ multiplex PCR, and the TCRdb table lists in-frame clones only, not all of them. Found here are roughly 64,000 clones, about nine tenths of them singletons; the top ten hold approximately 3%. Specimen: peripheral blood. The receptors come from a man in his fifties or sixties with active COVID-19.

The chain links TRBV6-2 or TRBV6-3 to TRBJ1-5, with D tentatively TRBD1 (6 bases). The CDR3 consists of 17 residues. Per germline, CDR1 MNHEY and CDR2 SVGEGT. V gave up 2 bases and J gave up 2 bases, with 16 bases separating them. The CDR3 nucleotides read TGTGCCAGCAGTTACCCCGGGGGGGCAAGGGGCAATCAGCCCCAGCATTTT. This translates into CASSYPGGARGNQPQHF.

The J gene is TRBJ2-7, the V gene TRBV18; 13 nucleotides match TRBD2. Trimming took 6 bases from V and 3 from J; bases not matched to a gene: 5. There are 15 residues in the CDR3. Per germline, CDR1 KGHSH and CDR2 LQKENI. The CDR3 DNA reads as TGTGCCAGCTCTCAAGGGACTAGCGGGAACTACGAGCAGTACTTC. Protein product: CASSQGTSGNYEQYF.

This chain uses TRBV7-2 with TRBJ2-3; the match to TRBD2 covers 8 bases. This CDR3 has 14 amino acids. V was clipped by 2 bases and J by 7 bases; unmatched bases: 5. Germline V gene data show CDR1 as SGHTA and CDR2 as FQGNSA. The CDR3 DNA follows: TGTGCCAGCAGCTTAAGTAGCGGGGATAATACGCAGTATTTT. Residues: CASSLSSGDNTQYF.

This chain links TRBV11-2 with TRBJ1-5; 10 nucleotides agree with TRBD1. The germline CDR1 and CDR2 sequences are SGHAT and FQNNGV. Losses at the gene ends were 3 bases for V and 3 bases for J; bases not matched to a gene: 5. This CDR3 contains 16 residues. CDR3 DNA sequence: TGTGCCAGCAGCTTGGGGACAGGGGCGACCAATCAGCCCCAGCATTTT. Translation: CASSLGTGATNQPQHF.

In its sample, this clone was seen once. The V and J genes are TRBV28 and TRBJ2-1, with TRBD2 as a possible D gene (5 bases). Germline V CDR1 and CDR2: MDHEN, SYDVKM. Trimming took off 4 bases at V and 8 bases at J, with 12 bases between the two ends. The CDR3 runs to 13 residues. CDR3 sequence (DNA): TGTGCCAGCAGTTCCGGGATCCCGCATGAGCAGTTCTTC. Translated: CASSSGIPHEQFF.

The chain carries TRBV6-4 and TRBJ2-1, with 8 bases fitting TRBD1. The CDR3 covers 15 residues. V lost 4 bases, J lost 4 bases, and 6 bases stayed unmatched. The germline gives CDR1 MRHNA, CDR2 SNTAGT. The CDR3 DNA sequence: TGTGCCAGCAGTGCCGGGACAGGAGATTACAATGAGCAGTTCTTC. Translation: CASSAGTGDYNEQFF.

CDR3 sequence reads: CASSAGQGIVYEQYF. The CDR3 bases are TGTGCCAGCAGCGCCGGACAGGGAATCGTCTACGAGCAGTACTTC. The genes are TRBV7-6 and TRBJ2-7; 8 bases map to TRBD1. The CDR3 runs to 15 residues. V gave up 5 bases and J gave up 3 bases; unmatched junction bases: 9. Germline V gene sequence: CDR1 SGHVS, CDR2 FNYEAQ.

This rearrangement joins TRBV4-1 to TRBJ1-2; 7 bases fit TRBD1. The CDR3 spans 16 residues. Germline V lookup: CDR1 MGHRA, CDR2 YSYEKL. Trimming removed 3 bases from V and 4 bases from J; junction bases left unmatched: 11. The CDR3 loop is CASSHLGTEQGYGYTF. DNA for the CDR3: TGCGCCAGCAGCCACCTCGGGACAGAGCAAGGCTATGGCTACACCTTC.

The CDR3 loop reads CASSVTQGSEQFF. DNA of the CDR3: TGTGCCAGCAGCGTGACTCAGGGTAGCGAGCAGTTCTTC. The chain joins TRBV9 to TRBJ2-1; D is perhaps TRBD1 (5 bases). The CDR3 consists of 13 residues. The germline gives CDR1 SGDLS, CDR2 YYNGEE. Trimming pared 2 bases from V and 10 bases from J, leaving 13 bases between. Together with reference TRBV9 and TRBJ2-1, the CDR3 gives the full variable domain: DSGVTQTPKHLITATGQRVTLRCSPRSGDLSVYWYQQSLDQGLQFLIQYYNGEERAKGNILERFSAQQFPDLHSELNLSSLELGDSALYFCASSVTQGSEQFFGPGTRLTVL.

This chain links TRBV14 with TRBJ1-1; D uncertain. The germline V gene encodes CDR1 SGHDN and CDR2 FVKESK. This CDR3 spans 17 amino acids. The DNA of the CDR3 is TGTGTCTCAAGCCGGGAGGGTCACATCTGCATGAACACTGAAGCTTTCTTT. It specifies CVSSREGHICMNTEAFF.

The chain uses TRBV6-5 and TRBJ1-2; a possible D gene is TRBD1 (5 bases). CDR1 and CDR2 (germline): MNHEY, SVGAGI. V dropped 7 bases and J dropped 3 bases, with 18 bases sitting between them. The CDR3 sequence is 15 residues long. CDR3 in DNA: TGTGCCAGCACCCCACAGGCTTCAGTGGACTATGGCTACACCTTC. It is translated as CASTPQASVDYGYTF.

This clone was recorded only once. The rearrangement links TRBV19 to TRBJ1-2; 10 bases agree with TRBD1. The ends lost 4 bases at V and 9 bases at J; junction bases unmatched: 5. Germline V gene sequence: CDR1 LNHDA, CDR2 SQIVND (reference sequence). The CDR3 covers 13 residues. The CDR3: CASSTSGQGSYTF. DNA for the CDR3: TGTGCCAGTAGTACTTCGGGACAGGGGAGCTACACCTTC.

The chain employs TRBV5-1 and TRBJ2-5, with 7 bases fitting TRBD1. The V gene end was trimmed by 4 bases and the J gene end by 5 bases; junction bases not matched to a gene: 8. Per germline, CDR1 SGHRS and CDR2 YFSETQ. This CDR3 contains 14 residues. The CDR3 loop reads CASSADRLGETQYF. The CDR3 DNA reads as TGCGCCAGCAGCGCGGACAGGTTAGGTGAGACCCAGTACTTC.

This clone was detected once. This chain connects TRBV5-1 to TRBJ2-5; 9 bases match TRBD2. V lost 1 base and J lost 2; bases outside the gene matches: 6. Looked up from germline, CDR1 is SGHRS and CDR2 is YFSETQ. The CDR3 consists of 16 residues. The CDR3 loop is CASSLRLAGHQETQYF. As DNA, the CDR3 is TGCGCCAGCAGCTTGAGGCTAGCGGGACATCAAGAGACCCAGTACTTC.

The V gene is TRBV2, the J gene TRBJ2-7; the D gene is possibly TRBD2 (5 bases). The ends were cut back, 7 bases at V and 3 bases at J, with 10 bases in the middle. The CDR3 loop spans 12 amino acids. Germline V gene sequence: CDR1 SNHLY, CDR2 FYNNEI. CDR3 residues: CASNLRDYEQYF. In nucleotides, the CDR3 is TGTGCCAGCAACCTCCGGGACTACGAGCAGTACTTC.

This clone was observed a few times. This rearrangement joins TRBV5-1 to TRBJ2-3; 9 nucleotides agree with TRBD1. CDR3 size: 15 residues. V lost 0 bases to trimming and J lost 3 bases; unmatched junction nucleotides: 2. CDR1 and CDR2 from the germline V gene are SGHRS and YFSETQ. In DNA, the CDR3 is TGCGCCAGCAGCTTGGGGGACAGGGCTACAGATACGCAGTATTTT. This translates into CASSLGDRATDTQYF. Full variable domain (rest looked up from reference TRBV5-1 and TRBJ2-3): KAGVTQTPRYLIKTRGQQVTLSCSPISGHRSVSWYQQTPGQGLQFLFEYFSETQRNKGNFPGRFSGRQFSNSRSEMNVSTLELGDSALYLCASSLGDRATDTQYFGPGTRLTVL.

V usage is TRBV4-2 and J usage is TRBJ2-1; 10 nucleotides line up with TRBD1. The CDR3 has 15 amino acids. The germline CDR1 and CDR2 sequences are LGHNA and YNFKEQ. Trimming removed 0 bases from V and 10 bases from J; junction bases left unmatched: 6. CDR3 bases: TGTGCCAGCAGCCAAGATACGAGACAGGGGGCAGAGCAGTTCTTC. Its translation is CASSQDTRQGAEQFF.

This clone was counted a few times. Other DNA sequences in the same sample also yield this CDR3. The chain is built from TRBV3-1 (or the pseudogene TRBV3-2) and TRBJ1-1; D unclear. The CDR3 is 11 residues long. Per the germline V gene, CDR1 is LGHDT and CDR2 is YNNKEL (reference sequence). Trimming left V 6 bases short and J 4 bases short, with 6 bases between. In nucleotides, the CDR3 is TGTGCCAGCAGAGGAGGCACTGAAGCTTTCTTT. This translates into CASRGGTEAFF.